The next 8 T cell receptor beta chains were all read from a single sample in a study of monozygotic twins with inflammatory bowel disease. TCRdb re-called the 5' RACE reads, yielding one record per CDR3 amino acid sequence without DNA. Its table lists some 210,000 distinct CDR3 sequences. Sequencing was carried out using blood. The receptor source for this set is a human donor with ulcerative colitis or Crohn's disease, or a healthy co-twin of an affected twin (not recorded which).

The V and J genes are TRBV12-3 or TRBV12-4 and TRBJ1-1; TCRdb lists TRBD1, though no DNA is available to test this call. This CDR3 region has 14 residues. The CDR3 here is CASDPTRGNTEAFF.

CDR3 sequence: CASGQGSTYEQYF. The gene calls are TRBV5-1 and TRBJ2-7. CDR3 length: 13 residues. Germline assignment: CDR1 SGHRS and CDR2 YFSETQ.

The chain joins TRBV6-1 to TRBJ2-3; TCRdb reports TRBD1, a call that lacks DNA to check it against. The CDR3 is made up of 14 amino acids. Germline V gives CDR1 MNHNS, CDR2 SASEGT. This CDR3 reads CASSDVPSTDTQYF.

V usage is TRBV5-1 and J usage is TRBJ2-7; with no DNA, the TCRdb D assignment of TRBD1 cannot be verified. The CDR3 length is 15 residues. Germline values: CDR1 SGHRS, CDR2 YFSETQ. This CDR3 is CASSLGGHSGYEQYF.

The V gene is TRBV6-1, the J gene TRBJ1-5; TCRdb indicates TRBD1, and absent DNA this call remains unverified. Germline CDR1 MNHNS, CDR2 SASEGT. The CDR3 loop spans 16 amino acids. This CDR3 is CASSGQGSGSNQPQHF.

This sequence joins TRBV4-2 and TRBJ2-2; with no DNA, the TCRdb D assignment of TRBD1 cannot be verified. Per germline, CDR1 LGHNA and CDR2 YNFKEQ. The CDR3 consists of 18 residues. CDR3: CASSRARDRVTNTGELFF.

The chain combines TRBV5-1 with TRBJ2-3; no DNA is available, so the TRBD1 call from TCRdb remains unchecked. The V gene's germline CDR1 is SGHRS and CDR2 YFSETQ. The CDR3 totals 15 residues. CDR3 sequence: CASSLVTTGSDTQYF.

The chain carries TRBV2 and TRBJ2-1; there is no DNA to check the TCRdb D call of TRBD2. Germline-derived CDR1 and CDR2 are SNHLY and FYNNEI. The CDR3 consists of 15 residues. This CDR3 reads CASSDSSSTLLKQFF.